This T cell receptor beta chain appears in the sequencing data of a study of technical replicates of blood from a few donors. Germline CDR1 and CDR2: MGHRA and YSYEKL. Losses at the gene ends were 0 bases for V and 7 bases for J; bases not matched to a gene: 9. This CDR3 comprises 17 residues. Only in-frame clones appear in the TCRdb table, and some are missing; sequencing was by immunoSEQ multiplex PCR. The data contain 84,000 or so clones, 85% to 95% of them singletons. Sequencing input: T cells isolated from PBMCs. The sequence was collected from a human donor in good health. The V gene is TRBV4-1, the J gene TRBJ2-1; 10 bases agree with TRBD2. The CDR3 DNA reads as TGCGCCAGCAGCCAAGATACACCAGCGGGGGGGCTGAATGAGCAGTTCTTC. Its protein product is CASSQDTPAGGLNEQFF.